This T cell receptor beta chain originates from a study of T-cell reconstitution after alpha-beta-depleted transplantation in children. As to this clonotype: Its antigen is unidentified.

Unique molecular identifiers were incorporated when the TCRbeta library was constructed. Using its own MiXCR run on the PCR reads, TCRdb lists one record per CDR3 protein. Of approximately 630,000 distinct CDR3 sequences in the sample, 13% were seen once. Germline V lookup: CDR1 DFQATT, CDR2 SNEGSKA (reference sequence). Trimming left V 1 base short and J 3 bases short, with 22 bases between. The CDR3 consists of 17 residues. Findings of the study overall: There were some patients whose high TCRbeta diversity at day 60 came from surviving recipient T cells and thymic progenitors. Newly generated T cells supplied most T-cell counts and diversity one year post-transplant. Alpha-beta T cells present about two months after transplant were reported to originate from several hundred expanded graft clones.

The chain links TRBV20-1 to TRBJ2-7; the D call may be TRBD1 or TRBD2 (5 bases each). The source was PBMCs, collected before TCRalphabeta/CD19-depleted stem cell transplant. This TCR was recovered from a girl between 2 and 10 years old with congenital amegakaryocytic thrombocytopenia, due to receive a stem cell transplant. CDR3 nucleotide sequence: TGCAGTGCTAGAGGTTCCCAGTCCGAGGGACGGGTCTACGAGCAGTACTTC. It encodes CSARGSQSEGRVYEQYF.